Included here is one T cell receptor (beta chain) sequence, with context. The antigen is unknown. This specimen belongs to a study of OX40 agonist ivuxolimab in advanced cancers. Study-level information: Patients in dose escalation had liver, melanoma, kidney or head and neck cancers.

Study-level points and caveats: Antigen specificity of clonally expanded peripheral T cells was not established.

TCRdb keeps only in-frame clones here, not all; method: immunoSEQ multiplex PCR. The repertoire has some 46,000 clones, 88% of them found once; the top ten carry more than 15%. Specimen: CD4+ or CD8+ T cells sorted from blood, collected in a trial of the OX40 agonist ivuxolimab. This clonotype was obtained from an adult with an advanced solid tumor such as melanoma, head and neck, liver or kidney cancer.

The CDR3 nucleotides are TGCGCCAGCAGCCGGGTAGCGGGGGAGAACACCGGGGAGCTGTTTTTT. Protein product: CASSRVAGENTGELFF. The chain couples TRBV4-1 to TRBJ2-2; TRBD2 matches 9 bases. CDR1 and CDR2 from the germline V gene are MGHRA and YSYEKL. The CDR3 runs to 16 residues. V shed 4 bases, J shed 1 base, and the junction held 4 bases outside the gene matches.